Following are 10 T cell receptor beta chains from one sample sequenced in a study of blood T cell repertoires in COVID-19 (dated by TCRdb to between 2020 and 2021). Libraries came from the immunoSEQ multiplex PCR assay. TCRdb's version of the immuneACCESS table is confined to in-frame rearrangements and falls short of the full clone set. An unresolved V gene accounts for under half of the shortfall where checked; the remainder is of unknown origin. This sample gives 330,000 or so clones in total; 87% of them show up just once. Together, the top ten hold about 2.7% of the sample. Sequenced material: PBMCs or T cells enriched from blood (not recorded which). These receptors all stem from a woman in her thirties who had recovered from COVID-19.

V usage is TRBV30 and J usage is TRBJ1-5; TRBD1 aligns across 9 bases. With V trimmed by 2 bases and J by 8 bases, 4 bases remained unmatched. The germline V gene has CDR1 GTSNPN and CDR2 SVGIG (reference sequence). The CDR3 has 13 amino acids. CDR3 amino acids: CAWSKQGAKPQHF. The CDR3 bases are TGTGCCTGGAGTAAACAGGGGGCCAAGCCCCAGCATTTT. The variable domain in full, with the rest retrieved from reference TRBV30 and TRBJ1-5, is SQTIHQWPATLVQPVGSPLSLECTVEGTSNPNLYWYRQAAGRGLQLLFYSVGIGQISSEVPQNLSASRPQDRQFILSSKKLLLSDSGFYLCAWSKQGAKPQHFGDGTRLSIL.

The chain has TRBV7-8 and TRBJ2-3, with 11 bases lining up with TRBD2. Germline CDR1 is SGHVS and CDR2 is FQNEAQ. The CDR3 has 15 amino acids. V shed 3 bases, J shed 5 bases, and the junction held 4 bases outside the gene matches. The CDR3 DNA sequence: TGTGCCAGCAGCTTGACTAGCGGGACAAGAGATACGCAGTATTTT. Its protein product is CASSLTSGTRDTQYF.

The V gene is TRBV5-5, the J gene TRBJ1-1; D is possibly TRBD1 (5 bases). The CDR3 extends over 16 amino acids. Germline CDR1 is SGHKS and CDR2 is YYEKEE (reference sequence). The V end was cut by 1 base, the J end by 0 bases, with 13 bases between. The CDR3 region is CASSLLWGEVNTEAFF. In nucleotides, the CDR3 is TGTGCCAGCAGCTTGCTATGGGGGGAGGTGAACACTGAAGCTTTCTTT.

V is TRBV12-3 or TRBV12-4 and J is TRBJ1-5; D perhaps matches TRBD1 (6 bases). This CDR3 has 13 amino acids. Between the trimmed V and J ends, which lost 5 bases and 7 bases, there was a span of 12 bases. Written as DNA, the CDR3 is TGTGCCAGCAGTCTAAAAAGGGGGCAGCCCCAGCATTTT. Translating it yields CASSLKRGQPQHF.

The CDR3 loop is CASSLGRVSYEQYF. CDR3 nucleotide sequence: TGTGCCAGCAGCTTGGGCAGGGTAAGCTACGAGCAGTACTTC. The chain employs TRBV5-5 and TRBJ2-7, with a weak D call TRBD1 (5 bases). Germline assignment: CDR1 SGHKS and CDR2 YYEKEE (reference sequence). V lost 0 bases to trimming and J lost 3 bases, with 10 bases between them. This CDR3 is built from 14 residues.

The genes are TRBV5-6 and TRBJ1-1, with TRBD1 matching 8 bases. This CDR3 region has 14 residues. The V segment lost 0 bases and the J segment 5 bases; nucleotides outside the gene matches: 3. Germline loops: CDR1 SGHDT, CDR2 YYEEEE. Written as DNA, the CDR3 is TGTGCCAGCAGCTTGGGCAGGGGGCCGACTGAAGCTTTCTTT. It yields the protein CASSLGRGPTEAFF.

The chain carries TRBV25-1 and TRBJ2-5; 12 bases are a match to TRBD2. CDR1 and CDR2 (germline): MGHDK, SYGVNS. This CDR3 has 16 amino acids. J was trimmed by 5 bases and V by 4 bases; bases with no gene match: 8. CDR3 nucleotide sequence: TGTGCCAGCAGTGGACTAGCGGGGGACGTGCTCGAGACCCAGTACTTC. As protein: CASSGLAGDVLETQYF.

The chain joins TRBV5-4 to TRBJ1-1; possibly TRBD1 for D (6 bases). This CDR3 has 15 residues. Germline V gene sequence: CDR1 SGHNT, CDR2 YYREEE (reference sequence). V lost 1 base and J 7 bases, leaving 17 bases between the germline ends. CDR3 in DNA: TGTGCCAGCAGCTTGAGCGCAGGGGCGGGTTATGAAGCTTTCTTT. Translating gives CASSLSAGAGYEAFF.

This clone came up once. The V gene is TRBV28, the J gene TRBJ2-1; 11 bases line up with TRBD2. Per germline, CDR1 MDHEN and CDR2 SYDVKM. Unmatched junction bases numbered 9, after V lost 4 bases and J lost 7 bases. The CDR3 is made up of 16 amino acids. CDR3 in DNA: TGTGCCAGCAGTTCCCCGGCTAGCGGGAGGATGAATGAGCAGTTCTTC. It yields the protein CASSSPASGRMNEQFF. Filled out from reference TRBV28 and TRBJ2-1, the complete variable domain reads DVKVTQSSRYLVKRTGEKVFLECVQDMDHENMFWYRQDPGLGLRLIYFSYDVKMKEKGDIPEGYSVSREKKERFSLILESASTNQTSMYLCASSSPASGRMNEQFFGPGTRLTVL.

The rearrangement uses TRBV28 and TRBJ2-5; 10 bases fit TRBD1. The ends lost 2 bases at V and 0 bases at J; junction bases unmatched: 3. In germline, CDR1 is MDHEN, CDR2 SYDVKM. This CDR3 has 16 residues. The CDR3, as DNA: TGTGCCAGCAGTTTAAGGGACAGGGGTTACCAAGAGACCCAGTACTTC. Its protein is CASSLRDRGYQETQYF.